The 30 T cell receptor beta chains in this list originate from one sample, sequenced in a study of Graves' ophthalmopathy and Graves' hyperthyroidism. Amplification of TCR beta CDR3 regions used RNA transcripts. HTBI primers were employed in first-round RT-PCR, then a second-round multiplex PCR followed. Using its own MiXCR run on the multiplex PCR reads, TCRdb lists one record per CDR3 protein. The sample includes around 1,200,000 distinct CDR3 sequences, 35% to 40% of them seen just once. Sequencing used peripheral blood or thyroid tissue (not recorded which). These receptors originate from an adult man with Graves' hyperthyroidism.

J is TRBJ1-1 and V is TRBV7-9; D is perhaps TRBD1 (5 bases). This CDR3 spans 16 amino acids. V shed 4 bases and J shed 0 bases, with 15 bases lying between them. Germline lookup yields CDR1 SEHNR and CDR2 FQNEAQ (reference sequence). CDR3 loop: CASSSLTAFLNTEAFF. The CDR3 DNA sequence: TGTGCCAGCAGCTCCCTGACAGCTTTTTTGAACACTGAAGCTTTCTTT.

V usage is TRBV10-2 and J usage is TRBJ2-2, with 14 bases fitting TRBD2. There are 16 residues in the CDR3. Germline V gene data show CDR1 as WSHSY and CDR2 as SAAADI. V shed 4 bases and J 6 bases; nucleotides not matched to a gene: 4. CDR3 sequence reads: CASSAGLAGGPGELFF. For the CDR3, the DNA is TGCGCCAGCAGTGCCGGACTAGCGGGGGGCCCCGGGGAGCTGTTTTTT.

The chain is built from TRBV4-3 and TRBJ2-7, with a weak D call TRBD2 (5 bases). V gave up 0 bases and J gave up 3 bases, with 12 bases separating them. Germline loops: CDR1 LGHNA, CDR2 YSLEER. CDR3 length equals 15 residues. CDR3 protein: CASSQETSLGYEQYF. CDR3 sequence (DNA): TGCGCCAGCAGCCAAGAAACTAGTTTGGGCTACGAGCAGTACTTC.

This clonotype was recorded many times. The rearrangement joins TRBV12-3 or TRBV12-4 to TRBJ1-1; TRBD1 is a possible D gene (6 bases). V lost 3 bases, J lost 1 base, and 15 bases lay in between. The CDR3 loop spans 16 amino acids. The CDR3 loop is CASSLTRGRGNTEAFF. The CDR3 bases are TGTGCCAGCAGTTTGACACGGGGGCGCGGGAACACTGAAGCTTTCTTT.

This chain links TRBV12-3 or TRBV12-4 with TRBJ2-7; tentative D call: TRBD2 (7 bases). Trimming took 6 bases from V and 6 from J, leaving 21 bases between them. The CDR3 loop spans 15 amino acids. The CDR3 here is CASRLRSRGAGEQYF. As DNA, the CDR3 is TGTGCCAGCAGACTCCGGTCCCGGGGGGCGGGCGAGCAGTACTTC.

This clonotype was counted only a few times. This rearrangement joins TRBV10-1 to TRBJ1-1, with D unclear. CDR1 and CDR2 from the germline V gene are WNHNN and SYGVQD (reference sequence). Deletions cut 0 bases from V and 8 bases from J, with 10 bases between. CDR3 size: 13 residues. The chain's CDR3 is CASSESGRPEAFF. CDR3 in DNA: TGCGCCAGCAGTGAGTCAGGACGTCCAGAAGCTTTCTTT.

This clonotype was counted only a few times. This chain links TRBV7-9 with TRBJ2-5; 13 positions agree with TRBD2. Trimming at V came to 5 bases and at J to 3 bases, leaving 18 bases not matched to a gene. The CDR3 has 20 amino acids. The germline V gene encodes CDR1 SEHNR and CDR2 FQNEAQ (reference sequence). The chain's CDR3 is CASSPPLFRTSGGLKETQYF. Written as DNA, the CDR3 is TGTGCCAGCAGCCCCCCCCTTTTCCGGACTAGCGGGGGACTAAAAGAGACCCAGTACTTC. The whole variable domain, remainder taken from reference TRBV7-9 and TRBJ2-5, is DTGVSQNPRHKITKRGQNVTFRCDPISEHNRLYWYRQTLGQGPEFLTYFQNEAQLEKSRLLSDRFSAERPKGSFSTLEIQRTEQGDSAMYLCASSPPLFRTSGGLKETQYFGPGTRLLVL.

The table lists this clonotype with many counts. The rearrangement joins TRBV11-2 to TRBJ1-1; tentatively, D is TRBD1 (5 bases). The CDR3 totals 12 residues. The germline gives CDR1 SGHAT, CDR2 FQNNGV. Trimming shortened V by 5 bases and J by 4 bases, and 8 bases separated the two germline ends. The CDR3 DNA reads TGTGCCAGCAGCCCAGACAGCACTGAAGCTTTCTTT. Translation gives CASSPDSTEAFF.

The V gene is TRBV6-5, the J gene TRBJ2-5; 14 bases map to TRBD2. CDR1 and CDR2 from the germline V gene are MNHEY and SVGAGI. J gave up 5 bases and V 5 bases, and 13 bases lay outside the gene matches. The CDR3 is made up of 18 amino acids. CDR3 DNA: TGTGCCAGCAGTAGATCCGGACTAGCGGGGGGACCGGGGGAGACCCAGTACTTC. Translation gives CASSRSGLAGGPGETQYF.

In this sample, this clonotype turned up a few times. J is TRBJ1-1 and V is TRBV6-5, with 7 bases lining up with TRBD1. The CDR3 is made up of 15 amino acids. The ends lost 0 bases at V and 4 bases at J; junction bases unmatched: 5. CDR1 and CDR2 (germline): MNHEY, SVGAGI. Here the CDR3 DNA reads TGTGCCAGCAGTTACTCGACAGGGAGTCGCACTGAAGCTTTCTTT. Translation: CASSYSTGSRTEAFF.

Ten or more counts support this clonotype. The chain uses TRBV9 and TRBJ2-7; 7 positions agree with TRBD2. Germline lookup yields CDR1 SGDLS and CDR2 YYNGEE. V lost 2 bases to trimming and J lost 2 bases; unmatched junction nucleotides: 4. The CDR3 totals 14 residues. The CDR3 protein is CASSVGGTPYEQYF. The CDR3 nucleotides read TGTGCCAGCAGCGTGGGGGGGACGCCCTACGAGCAGTACTTC.

This clonotype was detected ten times or more. The chain uses TRBV10-3 and TRBJ2-5; 7 bases line up with TRBD1. The CDR3 loop spans 15 amino acids. Germline V lookup: CDR1 ENHRY, CDR2 SYGVKD. The J segment lost 1 base and the V segment lost 6 bases, leaving 8 bases of the junction unmatched. In DNA, the CDR3 is TGTGCCATCAGAGGGGACAGCGTAACCCAAGAGACCCAGTACTTC. Its protein product is CAIRGDSVTQETQYF.

The table lists this clonotype with many counts. This chain uses TRBV10-3 with TRBJ1-4, with 8 bases lining up with TRBD1. The trim removed 10 bases at V and 3 bases at J, leaving 4 bases unmatched. This CDR3 spans 13 amino acids. Germline V lookup: CDR1 ENHRY, CDR2 SYGVKD. CDR3 protein: CATWTGSNEKLFF. CDR3 in DNA: TGTGCCACATGGACAGGGTCTAATGAAAAACTGTTTTTT.

This clonotype was seen only a few times. The rearrangement uses TRBV27 and TRBJ1-1; 9 bases are shared with TRBD1. CDR3 size: 13 residues. Germline lookup yields CDR1 MNHEY and CDR2 SMNVEV (reference sequence). With V trimmed by 5 bases and J by 10 bases, 8 bases remained unmatched. In DNA form, the CDR3 reads TGTGCCAGCAGTGCCGGGACAGGGTTAATAGCTTTCTTT. Translating gives CASSAGTGLIAFF.

This clonotype was counted ten times or more. The chain employs TRBV7-8 and TRBJ1-2, with D possibly TRBD1 on 5 matching bases. Germline V gene sequence: CDR1 SGHVS, CDR2 FQNEAQ. CDR3 length: 13 residues. The V gene lost 5 bases and the J gene lost 4 bases, with 11 bases spanning the gap. The CDR3 spells CASSHRGSYGYTF. The CDR3 region has the DNA TGTGCCAGCAGCCACCGGGGGAGCTATGGCTACACCTTC.

This clonotype was seen repeatedly, ten times or more. CDR3 loop: CASSQDWNTGELFF. The DNA of the CDR3 is TGTGCCAGCAGCCAAGATTGGAACACCGGGGAGCTGTTTTTT. This chain uses TRBV14 with TRBJ2-2, with D unclear. The CDR3 loop spans 14 amino acids. V was pared by 0 bases and J by 1 base, with 3 bases between. CDR1 SGHDN and CDR2 FVKESK come from the germline V gene.

As DNA, the CDR3 is TGTGCCATCAACTCTGCTAGCAGCGCGAACACCGGGGAGCTGTTTTTT. It specifies CAINSASSANTGELFF. The V gene is TRBV10-3, the J gene TRBJ2-2, with D maybe TRBD2 (5 bases). V lost 7 bases and J 0 bases, leaving 15 bases between the germline ends. CDR3 size: 16 residues. Germline CDR1 ENHRY, CDR2 SYGVKD.

V and J are TRBV9 and TRBJ2-7; D remains ambiguous. CDR1 and CDR2 from the germline V gene are SGDLS and YYNGEE. The CDR3 contains 17 residues. V was clipped by 4 bases and J by 2 bases, with 22 bases between them. The CDR3 sequence is CASSPSSDPYFTYEQYF. Written as DNA, the CDR3 is TGTGCCAGCAGCCCCTCGTCGGACCCGTACTTTACCTACGAGCAGTACTTC.

This clonotype was recorded many times. The J gene is TRBJ1-4, the V gene TRBV19, with TRBD1 as a possible D gene (5 bases). The CDR3 runs 13 residues. Deletions cut 7 bases from V and 7 bases from J, with 13 bases between. Germline V gene sequence: CDR1 LNHDA, CDR2 SQIVND (reference sequence). CDR3 nucleotide sequence: TGTGCCAGTACCCACGACAGAGGTGAAAAACTGTTTTTT. It translates to CASTHDRGEKLFF.

The chain uses TRBV7-2 and TRBJ2-6; 9 bases fit TRBD2. This CDR3 is 19 amino acids long. Trimming cost V 1 base and J 0 bases; bases outside gene matches: 7. The V gene's germline CDR1 is SGHTA and CDR2 FQGNSA. The CDR3 region has the DNA TGTGCCAGCAGCTTAGGAGCGGGGGGTCCCAGCTCTGGGGCCAACGTCCTGACTTTC. It yields the protein CASSLGAGGPSSGANVLTF.

As regards this clonotype: A much larger clone differs from this one at a single base, so this may be a read error. The V and J genes are TRBV5-1 and TRBJ1-1; 7 bases map to TRBD1. This CDR3 comprises 12 residues. Germline V gene data show CDR1 as SGHRS and CDR2 as YFSETQ. The CDR3 loop reads CASGLGQTEAFF. The CDR3 coding sequence is TGCGCCAGCGGCTTGGGACAGACTGAAGCTTTCTTT.

This clonotype was recorded many times. The gene calls are TRBV7-2 and TRBJ2-7; no reliable D call. Germline CDR1 SGHTA, CDR2 FQGNSA. This CDR3 has 14 amino acids. The V end lost 3 bases, the J end lost 3 bases, and 12 bases lay between the germline ends. The CDR3 DNA reads as TGTGCCAGCAGCTTTGGGCGGAACATCTACGAGCAGTACTTC. Protein: CASSFGRNIYEQYF.

The table lists this clonotype with many counts. The rearrangement uses TRBV12-3 or TRBV12-4 and TRBJ1-2, with D uncertain. CDR3 length: 14 residues. Trimming removed 2 bases from V and 7 bases from J, with 14 bases in between. The CDR3 reads CASSLIGDRAGYTF. The CDR3 DNA is TGTGCCAGCAGTTTAATCGGGGATCGTGCTGGCTACACCTTC.

This clonotype was detected only a few times. The genes are TRBV12-3 or TRBV12-4 and TRBJ2-7; 15 bases line up with TRBD2. Losses at the gene ends were 7 bases for V and 3 bases for J; bases not matched to a gene: 10. The CDR3 is 17 residues long. CDR3 amino acids: CASISVGTSGGYYEQYF. The CDR3 bases are TGTGCCAGCATTTCCGTTGGGACTAGCGGGGGGTACTACGAGCAGTACTTC.

The chain joins TRBV10-3 to TRBJ2-5; D is unclear. Germline-derived CDR1 and CDR2 are ENHRY and SYGVKD. This CDR3 is built from 16 residues. Trimming removed 11 bases at V and 1 base at J, with 23 bases between. As DNA, the CDR3 is TGTGCCGGCAGTCCTTTAGGAGACGGAAGCCAAGAGACCCAGTACTTC. This gives the protein CAGSPLGDGSQETQYF.

This clonotype was found a few times. The chain carries TRBV5-1 and TRBJ2-1; 9 positions match TRBD1. Per germline, CDR1 SGHRS and CDR2 YFSETQ. The CDR3 extends over 15 amino acids. V gave up 3 bases and J gave up 5 bases; unmatched junction bases: 6. The CDR3 region is CASSSSGTGHNEQFF. The CDR3 DNA reads as TGCGCCAGCAGCTCCTCCGGGACAGGGCACAATGAGCAGTTCTTC.

This clonotype came up many times. This chain uses TRBV5-6 with TRBJ1-5; 7 positions match TRBD1. The J segment lost 0 bases and the V segment lost 3 bases, leaving 3 bases of the junction unmatched. Germline CDR1 reads SGHDT; CDR2 reads YYEEEE. The CDR3 runs 15 residues. The CDR3 bases are TGTGCCAGCAGCTCCGACAGGGATAGCAATCAGCCCCAGCATTTT. Protein: CASSSDRDSNQPQHF.

This clonotype was found a few times. Germline is not matched at one junction end, which may reflect a read error. J is TRBJ2-7 and V is TRBV5-5; 13 bases line up with TRBD2. The CDR3 totals 17 residues. In germline, CDR1 is SGHKS, CDR2 YYEKEE (reference sequence). The CDR3 bases are TGCGCCAGCAGCCAAGAATACGGGACTAGCGGGGCCTACGAGCAGTACTTC. This gives the protein CASSQEYGTSGAYEQYF.

This clonotype has at least ten counts. The chain links TRBV7-2 to TRBJ1-3; possible D gene TRBD1, 5 bases. The CDR3 is 15 amino acids. Germline loops: CDR1 SGHTA, CDR2 FQGNSA. V dropped 1 base and J dropped 4 bases, with 11 bases sitting between them. CDR3 amino acids: CASSLVVGTGNTIYF. The CDR3 region has the DNA TGTGCCAGCAGCTTAGTTGTGGGGACGGGAAACACCATATATTTT.

This clonotype has just a few counts. The DNA of the CDR3 is TGTGCCAGCAGTTTCCAAGGGACTAGCGGGAGTACCGGGGAGCTGTTTTTT. As protein: CASSFQGTSGSTGELFF. The rearrangement uses TRBV6-6 and TRBJ2-2; 14 bases align to TRBD2. The V and J ends lost 4 bases and 5 bases, in that order; junction bases with no gene match: 6. CDR3 size: 17 residues. Per the germline V gene, CDR1 is MNHNY and CDR2 is SVGAGI (reference sequence).